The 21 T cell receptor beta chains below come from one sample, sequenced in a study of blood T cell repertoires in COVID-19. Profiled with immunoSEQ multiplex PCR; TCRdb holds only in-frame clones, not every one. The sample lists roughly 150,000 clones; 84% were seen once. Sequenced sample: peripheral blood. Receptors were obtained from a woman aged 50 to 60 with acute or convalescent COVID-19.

CDR3: CASSWGTGENTGELFF. DNA of the CDR3: TGTGCCAGCAGCTGGGGGACAGGGGAGAACACCGGGGAGCTGTTTTTT. The chain combines TRBV7-8 with TRBJ2-2; 10 positions match TRBD1. The length of the CDR3 is 16 residues. Looked up from germline, CDR1 is SGHVS and CDR2 is FQNEAQ. J lost 1 base, V lost 4 bases, and 3 bases had no gene match.

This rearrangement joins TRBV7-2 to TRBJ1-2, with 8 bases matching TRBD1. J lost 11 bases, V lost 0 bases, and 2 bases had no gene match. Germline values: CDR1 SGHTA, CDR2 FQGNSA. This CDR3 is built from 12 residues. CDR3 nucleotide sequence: TGTGCCAGCAGCTTAGCGAACAGGGGGTACACCTTC. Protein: CASSLANRGYTF.

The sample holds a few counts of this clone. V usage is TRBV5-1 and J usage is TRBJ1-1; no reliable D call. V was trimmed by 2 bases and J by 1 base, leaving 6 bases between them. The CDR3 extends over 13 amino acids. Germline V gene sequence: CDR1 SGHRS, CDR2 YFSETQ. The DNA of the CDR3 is TGCGCCAGCAGCTTTAGTGGGAACACTGAAGCTTTCTTT. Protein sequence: CASSFSGNTEAFF. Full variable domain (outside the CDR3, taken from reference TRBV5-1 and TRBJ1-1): KAGVTQTPRYLIKTRGQQVTLSCSPISGHRSVSWYQQTPGQGLQFLFEYFSETQRNKGNFPGRFSGRQFSNSRSEMNVSTLELGDSALYLCASSFSGNTEAFFGQGTRLTVV.

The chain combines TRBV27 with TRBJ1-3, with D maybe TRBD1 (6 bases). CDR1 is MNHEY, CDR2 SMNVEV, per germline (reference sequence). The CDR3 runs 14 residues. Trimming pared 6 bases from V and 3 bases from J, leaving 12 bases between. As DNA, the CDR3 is TGTGCCAGCAGACTACAGGGTGTTGGAAACACCATATATTTT. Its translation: CASRLQGVGNTIYF.

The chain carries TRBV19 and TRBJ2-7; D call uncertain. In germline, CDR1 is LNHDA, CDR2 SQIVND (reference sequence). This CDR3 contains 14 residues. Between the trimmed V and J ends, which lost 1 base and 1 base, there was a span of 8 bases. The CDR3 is CASSIGLTSYEQYF. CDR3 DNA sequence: TGTGCCAGTAGTATAGGGCTCACGTCCTACGAGCAGTACTTC.

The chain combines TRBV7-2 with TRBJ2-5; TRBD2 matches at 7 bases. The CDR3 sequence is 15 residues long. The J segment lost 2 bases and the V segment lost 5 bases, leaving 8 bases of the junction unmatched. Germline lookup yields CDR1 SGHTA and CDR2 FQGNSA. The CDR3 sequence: CASSPLAIGQETQYF. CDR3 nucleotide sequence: TGTGCCAGCAGCCCACTAGCGATCGGACAAGAGACCCAGTACTTC. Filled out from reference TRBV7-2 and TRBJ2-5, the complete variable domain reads GAGVSQSPSNKVTEKGKDVELRCDPISGHTALYWYRQSLGQGLEFLIYFQGNSAPDKSGLPSDRFSAERTGGSVSTLTIQRTQQEDSAVYLCASSPLAIGQETQYFGPGTRLLVL.

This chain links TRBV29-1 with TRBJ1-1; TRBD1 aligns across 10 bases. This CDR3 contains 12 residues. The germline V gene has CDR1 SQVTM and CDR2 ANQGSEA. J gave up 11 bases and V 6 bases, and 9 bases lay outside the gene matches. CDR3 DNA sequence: TGCAGCGTCGACGGGGACAGGGGCTTCGCTTTCTTT. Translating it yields CSVDGDRGFAFF.

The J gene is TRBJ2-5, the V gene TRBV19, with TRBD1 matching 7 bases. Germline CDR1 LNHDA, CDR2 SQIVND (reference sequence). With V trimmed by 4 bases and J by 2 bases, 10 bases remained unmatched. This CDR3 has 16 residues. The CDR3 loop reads CASSREQGIGQETQYF. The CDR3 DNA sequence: TGTGCCAGTAGTAGGGAACAGGGGATCGGGCAAGAGACCCAGTACTTC.

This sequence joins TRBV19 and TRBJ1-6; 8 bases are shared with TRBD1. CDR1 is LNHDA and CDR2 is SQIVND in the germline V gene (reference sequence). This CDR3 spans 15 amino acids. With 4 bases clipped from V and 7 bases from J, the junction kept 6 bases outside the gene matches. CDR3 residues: CASSSAGGLNSPLHF. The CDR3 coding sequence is TGTGCCAGTAGTAGCGCAGGGGGCCTGAATTCACCCCTCCACTTT. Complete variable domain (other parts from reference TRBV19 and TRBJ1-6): DGGITQSPKYLFRKEGQNVTLSCEQNLNHDAMYWYRQDPGQGLRLIYYSQIVNDFQKGDIAEGYSVSREKKESFPLTVTSAQKNPTAFYLCASSSAGGLNSPLHFGNGTRLTVT.

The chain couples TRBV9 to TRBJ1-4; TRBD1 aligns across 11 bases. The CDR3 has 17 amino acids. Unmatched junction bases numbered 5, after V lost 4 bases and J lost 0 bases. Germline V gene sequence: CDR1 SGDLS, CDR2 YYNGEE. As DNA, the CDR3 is TGTGCCAGCAGCATCGGACAGGGGGCCGCAACTAATGAAAAACTGTTTTTT. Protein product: CASSIGQGAATNEKLFF.

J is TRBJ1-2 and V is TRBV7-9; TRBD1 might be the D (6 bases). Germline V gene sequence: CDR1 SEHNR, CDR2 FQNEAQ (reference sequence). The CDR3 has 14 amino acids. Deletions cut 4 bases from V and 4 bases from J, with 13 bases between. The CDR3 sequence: CASSYPGQAYGYTF. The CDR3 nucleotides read TGTGCCAGCAGCTATCCGGGACAAGCCTATGGCTACACCTTC.

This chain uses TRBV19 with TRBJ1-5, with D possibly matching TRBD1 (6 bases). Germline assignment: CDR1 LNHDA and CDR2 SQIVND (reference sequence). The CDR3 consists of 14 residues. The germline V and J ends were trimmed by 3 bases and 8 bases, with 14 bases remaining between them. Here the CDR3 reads CASSIQGLPEPQHF. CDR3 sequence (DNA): TGTGCCAGTAGTATCCAGGGGCTCCCTGAGCCCCAGCATTTT.

CDR3 DNA: TGTGCTATACGGAATCGGGCGGGTTACTATGGCTACACCTTC. As protein: CAIRNRAGYYGYTF. The chain employs TRBV12-5 and TRBJ1-2; D gene uncertain. The CDR3 is 14 amino acids. Between the trimmed V and J ends, which lost 10 bases and 3 bases, there was a span of 18 bases. Germline CDR1 reads LGHNT; CDR2 reads FRNRAP.

This CDR3 reads CASSEPIAGGPYTDTQYF. CDR3 DNA: TGTGCCAGCAGTGAACCGATAGCGGGAGGGCCCTACACAGATACGCAGTATTTT. This rearrangement joins TRBV6-1 to TRBJ2-3; TRBD2 agrees at 11 bases. The V segment lost 2 bases and the J segment 2 bases; nucleotides outside the gene matches: 9. The V gene's germline CDR1 is MNHNS and CDR2 SASEGT. CDR3 size: 18 residues.

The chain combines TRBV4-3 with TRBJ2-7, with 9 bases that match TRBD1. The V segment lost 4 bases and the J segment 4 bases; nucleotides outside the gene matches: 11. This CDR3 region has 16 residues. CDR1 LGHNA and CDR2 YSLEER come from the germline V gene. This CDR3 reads CASSRSKWTGDYEQYF. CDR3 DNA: TGCGCCAGCAGCCGGTCGAAGTGGACAGGGGATTACGAGCAGTACTTC.

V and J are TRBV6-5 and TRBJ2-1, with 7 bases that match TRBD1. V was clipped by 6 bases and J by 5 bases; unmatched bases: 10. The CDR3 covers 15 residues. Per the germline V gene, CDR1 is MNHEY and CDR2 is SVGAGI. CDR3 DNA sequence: TGTGCCAGCAGCAAGGGGGCCTTCGGTCACAATGAGCAGTTCTTC. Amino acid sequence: CASSKGAFGHNEQFF.

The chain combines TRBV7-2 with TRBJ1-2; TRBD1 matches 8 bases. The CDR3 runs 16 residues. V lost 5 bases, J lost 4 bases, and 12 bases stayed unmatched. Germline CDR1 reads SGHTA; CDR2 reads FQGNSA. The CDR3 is CASSTLETGAGYGYTF. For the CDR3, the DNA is TGTGCCAGCAGCACACTCGAGACAGGGGCTGGCTATGGCTACACCTTC.

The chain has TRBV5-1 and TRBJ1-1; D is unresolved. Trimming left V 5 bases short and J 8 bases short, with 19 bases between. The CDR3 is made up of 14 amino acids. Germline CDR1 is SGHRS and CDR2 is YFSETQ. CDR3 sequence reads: CASSYVPGTLEAFF. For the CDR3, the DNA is TGCGCCAGCAGTTACGTCCCGGGTACCCTCGAAGCTTTCTTT. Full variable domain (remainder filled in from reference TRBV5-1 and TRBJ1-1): KAGVTQTPRYLIKTRGQQVTLSCSPISGHRSVSWYQQTPGQGLQFLFEYFSETQRNKGNFPGRFSGRQFSNSRSEMNVSTLELGDSALYLCASSYVPGTLEAFFGQGTRLTVV.

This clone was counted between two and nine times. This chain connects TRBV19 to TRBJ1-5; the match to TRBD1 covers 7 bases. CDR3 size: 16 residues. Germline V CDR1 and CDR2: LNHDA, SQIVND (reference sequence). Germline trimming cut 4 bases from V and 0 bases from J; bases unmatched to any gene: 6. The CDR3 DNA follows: TGTGCCAGTAGTACAGAGACAGGGCTTAGCAATCAGCCCCAGCATTTT. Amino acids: CASSTETGLSNQPQHF.

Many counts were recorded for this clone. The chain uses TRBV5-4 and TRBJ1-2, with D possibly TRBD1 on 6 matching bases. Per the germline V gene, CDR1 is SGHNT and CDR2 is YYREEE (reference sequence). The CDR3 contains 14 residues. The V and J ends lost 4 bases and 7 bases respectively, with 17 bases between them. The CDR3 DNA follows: TGTGCCAGCAGCATTGGACAGTCCCGTTTTGGCTACACCTTC. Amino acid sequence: CASSIGQSRFGYTF.

The CDR3 coding sequence is TGTGCCAGCCGCCTGGGGACAGCTAATTCACCCCTCCACTTT. Encoded protein: CASRLGTANSPLHF. The chain recombines TRBV6-5 with TRBJ1-6; TRBD1 matches at 7 bases. The CDR3 totals 14 residues. With V trimmed by 8 bases and J by 6 bases, 7 bases remained unmatched. Germline CDR1 and CDR2: MNHEY and SVGAGI.